Reported below is one T cell receptor (beta chain). CDR1 SGHTA and CDR2 FQGNSA come from the germline V gene. The CDR3 runs 14 residues. The V end was cut by 2 bases, the J end by 5 bases, with 12 bases between. Clones were sequenced by immunoSEQ multiplex PCR, and TCRdb holds only the in-frame ones, with some missing. The sample lists about 300,000 clones, 85% to 90% occurring once. Recruitment covered under 25 US areas and drew participants whose ages spanned about 18 to 90 years. These data belong to a study of blood T cell repertoires in COVID-19. Study-wide context: T cells, B-cell-depleted T cells, or PBMCs provided the cDNA or gDNA that served as material.

Input material: PBMCs or T cells enriched from blood (not recorded which). This chain connects TRBV7-2 to TRBJ1-1, with a tentative D call TRBD1 (6 bases). This TCR derives from a man younger than 40 who had recovered from COVID-19. DNA for the CDR3: TGTGCCAGCAGCTTAATGTGGGGGCAAACTGAAGCTTTCTTT. Translated: CASSLMWGQTEAFF.